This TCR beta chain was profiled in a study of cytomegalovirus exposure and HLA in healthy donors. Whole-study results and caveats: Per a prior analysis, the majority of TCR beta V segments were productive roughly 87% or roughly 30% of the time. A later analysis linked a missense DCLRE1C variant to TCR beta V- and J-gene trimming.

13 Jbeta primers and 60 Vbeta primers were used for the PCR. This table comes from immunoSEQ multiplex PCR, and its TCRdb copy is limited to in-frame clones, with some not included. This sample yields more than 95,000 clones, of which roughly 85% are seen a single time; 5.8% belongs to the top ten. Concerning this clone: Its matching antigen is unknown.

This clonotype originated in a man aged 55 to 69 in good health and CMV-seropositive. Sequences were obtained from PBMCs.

CDR3: CASSPAQTGAKYTF. The DNA of the CDR3 is TGCGCCAGCAGCCCTGCCCAGACAGGGGCCAAGTACACCTTC. The chain employs TRBV5-1 and TRBJ1-2, with 8 bases fitting TRBD1. CDR3 length equals 14 residues. V gave up 4 bases and J gave up 11 bases; unmatched junction bases: 13. Germline V gene sequence: CDR1 SGHRS, CDR2 YFSETQ. Complete variable domain (other parts from reference TRBV5-1 and TRBJ1-2): KAGVTQTPRYLIKTRGQQVTLSCSPISGHRSVSWYQQTPGQGLQFLFEYFSETQRNKGNFPGRFSGRQFSNSRSEMNVSTLELGDSALYLCASSPAQTGAKYTFGSGTRLTVV.